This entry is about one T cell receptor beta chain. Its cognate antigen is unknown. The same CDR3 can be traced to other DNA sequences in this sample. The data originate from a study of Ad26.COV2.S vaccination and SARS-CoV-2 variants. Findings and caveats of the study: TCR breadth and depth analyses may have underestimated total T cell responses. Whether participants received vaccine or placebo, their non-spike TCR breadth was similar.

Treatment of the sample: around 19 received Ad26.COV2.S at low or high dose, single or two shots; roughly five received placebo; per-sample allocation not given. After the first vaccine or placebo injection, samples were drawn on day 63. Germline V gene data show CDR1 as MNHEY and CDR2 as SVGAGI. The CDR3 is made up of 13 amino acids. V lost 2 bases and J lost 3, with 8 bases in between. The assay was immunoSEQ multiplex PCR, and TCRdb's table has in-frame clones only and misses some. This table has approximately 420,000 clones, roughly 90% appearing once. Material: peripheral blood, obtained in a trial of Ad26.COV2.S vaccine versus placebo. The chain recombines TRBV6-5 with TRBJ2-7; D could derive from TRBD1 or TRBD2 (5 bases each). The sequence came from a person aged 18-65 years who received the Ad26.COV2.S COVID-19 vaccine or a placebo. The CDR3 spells CASSYRDGYEQYF. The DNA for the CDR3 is TGTGCCAGCAGTTACAGGGACGGCTACGAGCAGTACTTC.